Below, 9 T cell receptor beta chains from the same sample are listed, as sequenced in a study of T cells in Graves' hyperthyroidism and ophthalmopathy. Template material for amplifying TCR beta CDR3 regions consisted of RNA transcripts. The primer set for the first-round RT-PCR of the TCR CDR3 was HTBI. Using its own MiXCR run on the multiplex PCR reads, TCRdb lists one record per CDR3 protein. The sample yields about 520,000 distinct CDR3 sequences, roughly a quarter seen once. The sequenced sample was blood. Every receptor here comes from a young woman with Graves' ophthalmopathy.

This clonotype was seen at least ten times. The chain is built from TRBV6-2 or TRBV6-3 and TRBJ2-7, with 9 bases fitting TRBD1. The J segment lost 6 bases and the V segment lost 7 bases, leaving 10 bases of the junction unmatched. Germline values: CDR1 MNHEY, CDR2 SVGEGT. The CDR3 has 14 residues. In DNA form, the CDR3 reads TGTGCCAGCACGGGACAGGGTCTCGGGGGCGAGCAGTACTTC. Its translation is CASTGQGLGGEQYF.

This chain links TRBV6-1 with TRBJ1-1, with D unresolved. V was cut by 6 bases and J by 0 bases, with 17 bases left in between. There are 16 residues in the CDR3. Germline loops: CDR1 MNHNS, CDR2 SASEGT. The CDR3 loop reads CASSQPWLGMNTEAFF. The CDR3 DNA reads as TGTGCCAGCAGCCAACCGTGGCTGGGAATGAACACTGAAGCTTTCTTT.

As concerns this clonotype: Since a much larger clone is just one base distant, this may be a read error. CDR3 sequence reads: CASSLQGAKNIKYF. CDR3 nucleotides: TGCGCCAGCAGCTTACAGGGGGCCAAAAACATTAAGTACTTC. The V call is TRBV5-1, the J call TRBJ2-4, with 9 bases identical to TRBD1. This CDR3 has 14 residues. Germline V gives CDR1 SGHRS, CDR2 YFSETQ.

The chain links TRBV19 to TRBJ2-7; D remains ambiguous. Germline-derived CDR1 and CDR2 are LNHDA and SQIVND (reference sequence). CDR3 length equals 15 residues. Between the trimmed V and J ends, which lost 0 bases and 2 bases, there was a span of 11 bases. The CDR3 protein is CASSIDGTGTYEQYF. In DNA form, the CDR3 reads TGTGCCAGTAGTATAGACGGAACGGGCACCTACGAGCAGTACTTC.

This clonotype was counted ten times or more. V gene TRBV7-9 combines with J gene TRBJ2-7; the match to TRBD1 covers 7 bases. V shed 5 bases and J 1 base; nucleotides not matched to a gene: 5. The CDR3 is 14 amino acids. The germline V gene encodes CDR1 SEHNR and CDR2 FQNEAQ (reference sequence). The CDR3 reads CASSNPGQSYEQYF. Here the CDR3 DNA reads TGTGCCAGCAGCAATCCGGGACAGTCCTACGAGCAGTACTTC.

The CDR3 nucleotides are TGTGCCAGCAGCCCCCTTGGGTCAAAGGCTCAGCCCCAGCATTTT. Translated: CASSPLGSKAQPQHF. The chain uses TRBV12-3 or TRBV12-4 and TRBJ1-5; no firm D call. V was clipped by 6 bases and J by 6 bases, with 18 bases between them. The CDR3 is made up of 15 amino acids.

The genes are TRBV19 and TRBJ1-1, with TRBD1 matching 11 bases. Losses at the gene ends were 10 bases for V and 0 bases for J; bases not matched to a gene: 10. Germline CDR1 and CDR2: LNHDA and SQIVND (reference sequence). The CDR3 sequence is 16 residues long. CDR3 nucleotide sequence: TGTGCCACCTACGGACAGGGGGCGGGGATGAACACTGAAGCTTTCTTT. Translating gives CATYGQGAGMNTEAFF.

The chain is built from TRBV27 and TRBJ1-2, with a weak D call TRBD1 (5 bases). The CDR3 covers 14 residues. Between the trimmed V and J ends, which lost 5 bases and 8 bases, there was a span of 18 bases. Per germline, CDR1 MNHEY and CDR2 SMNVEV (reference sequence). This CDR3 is CASSPSPQGRGYTF. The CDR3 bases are TGTGCCAGCAGTCCTTCTCCGCAGGGAAGAGGCTACACCTTC.

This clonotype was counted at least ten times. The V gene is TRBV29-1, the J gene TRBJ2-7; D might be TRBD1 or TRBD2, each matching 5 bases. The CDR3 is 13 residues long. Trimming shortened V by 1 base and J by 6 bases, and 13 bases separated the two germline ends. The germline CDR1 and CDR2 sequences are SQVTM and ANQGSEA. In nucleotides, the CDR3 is TGCAGCGTTGAAGGATTGGGGGTTCCCGAGCAGTACTTC. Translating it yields CSVEGLGVPEQYF.